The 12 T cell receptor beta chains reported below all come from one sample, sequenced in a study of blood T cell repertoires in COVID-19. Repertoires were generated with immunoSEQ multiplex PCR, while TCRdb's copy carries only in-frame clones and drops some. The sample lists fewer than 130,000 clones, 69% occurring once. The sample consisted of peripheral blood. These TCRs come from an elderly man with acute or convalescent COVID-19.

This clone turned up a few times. The CDR3 region is CASRVGGGPQHF. CDR3 coding DNA: TGTGCCAGCCGCGTGGGAGGGGGGCCCCAGCATTTT. V and J are TRBV27 and TRBJ1-5; D possibly corresponds to TRBD1 (6 bases). The V end lost 8 bases, the J end lost 9 bases, and 14 bases lay between the germline ends. Germline V gene lookup returns CDR1 MNHEY and CDR2 SMNVEV (reference sequence). CDR3 length equals 12 residues.

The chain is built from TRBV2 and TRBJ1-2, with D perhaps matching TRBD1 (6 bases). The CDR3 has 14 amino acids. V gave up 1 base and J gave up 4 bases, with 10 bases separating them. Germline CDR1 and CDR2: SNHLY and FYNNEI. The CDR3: CASSEVTGSYGYTF. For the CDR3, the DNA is TGTGCCAGCAGTGAAGTCACAGGGTCCTATGGCTACACCTTC. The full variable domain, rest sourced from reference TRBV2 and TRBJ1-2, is EPEVTQTPSHQVTQMGQEVILRCVPISNHLYFYWYRQILGQKVEFLVSFYNNEISEKSEIFDDQFSVERPDGSNFTLKIRSTKLEDSAMYFCASSEVTGSYGYTFGSGTRLTVV.

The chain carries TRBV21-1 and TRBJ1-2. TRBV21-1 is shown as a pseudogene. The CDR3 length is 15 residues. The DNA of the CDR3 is TGTGCCAGCAGCACCCCTGCCCCCGGGATTTATGGCTACACCTTC. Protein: CASSTPAPGIYGYTF.

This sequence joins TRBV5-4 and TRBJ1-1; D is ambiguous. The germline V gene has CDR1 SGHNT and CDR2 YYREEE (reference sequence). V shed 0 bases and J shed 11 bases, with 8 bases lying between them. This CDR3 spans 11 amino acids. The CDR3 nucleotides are TGTGCCAGCAGCTTGGAACGGGAGGCTTTCTTT. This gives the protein CASSLEREAFF.

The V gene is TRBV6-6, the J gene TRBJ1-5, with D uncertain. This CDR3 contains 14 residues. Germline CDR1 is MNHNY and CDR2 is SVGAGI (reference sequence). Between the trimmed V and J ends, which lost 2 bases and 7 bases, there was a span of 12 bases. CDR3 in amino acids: CASSYGRERQPQHF. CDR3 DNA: TGTGCCAGCAGTTACGGTCGGGAAAGGCAGCCCCAGCATTTT.

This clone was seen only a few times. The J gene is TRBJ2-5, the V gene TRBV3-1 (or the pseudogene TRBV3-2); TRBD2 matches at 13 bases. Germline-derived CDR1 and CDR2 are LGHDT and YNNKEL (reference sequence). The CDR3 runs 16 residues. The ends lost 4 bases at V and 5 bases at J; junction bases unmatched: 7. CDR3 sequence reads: CASSRRTSGSSETQYF. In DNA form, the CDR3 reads TGTGCCAGCAGCCGACGGACTAGCGGGAGCAGCGAGACCCAGTACTTC.

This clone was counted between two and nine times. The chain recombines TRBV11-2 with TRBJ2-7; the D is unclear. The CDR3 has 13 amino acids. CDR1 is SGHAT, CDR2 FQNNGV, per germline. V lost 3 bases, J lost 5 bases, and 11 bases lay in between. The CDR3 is CASSLSPGHEQYF. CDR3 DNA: TGTGCCAGCAGCTTGTCCCCAGGCCACGAGCAGTACTTC.

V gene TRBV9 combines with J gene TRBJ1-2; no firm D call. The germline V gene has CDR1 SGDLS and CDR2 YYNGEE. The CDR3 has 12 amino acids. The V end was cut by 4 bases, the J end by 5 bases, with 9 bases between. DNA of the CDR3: TGTGCCAGCAGCATGCGTAGTTATGGCTACACCTTC. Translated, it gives CASSMRSYGYTF.

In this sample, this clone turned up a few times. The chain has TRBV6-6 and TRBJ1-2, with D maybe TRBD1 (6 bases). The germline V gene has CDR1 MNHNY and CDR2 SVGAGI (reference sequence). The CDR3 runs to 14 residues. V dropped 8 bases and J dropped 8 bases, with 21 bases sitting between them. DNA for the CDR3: TGTGCCAGCGGTGGGACAAGCCTACCTTGGGGCTACACCTTC. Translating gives CASGGTSLPWGYTF.

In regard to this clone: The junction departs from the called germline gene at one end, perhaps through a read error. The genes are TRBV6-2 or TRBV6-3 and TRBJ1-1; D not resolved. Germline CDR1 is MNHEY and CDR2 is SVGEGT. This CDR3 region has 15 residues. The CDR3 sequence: CASSYPYMGRPEAFF. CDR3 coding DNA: TGTGCCAGCAGTTACCCGTATATGGGGAGGCCTGAGGCTTTCTTT.

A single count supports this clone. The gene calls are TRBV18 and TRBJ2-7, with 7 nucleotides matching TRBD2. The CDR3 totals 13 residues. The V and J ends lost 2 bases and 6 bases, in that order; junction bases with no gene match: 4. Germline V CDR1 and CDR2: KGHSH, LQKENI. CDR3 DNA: TGTGCCAGCTCACCAGGGGAGGGTCGCGAGCAGTACTTC. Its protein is CASSPGEGREQYF.

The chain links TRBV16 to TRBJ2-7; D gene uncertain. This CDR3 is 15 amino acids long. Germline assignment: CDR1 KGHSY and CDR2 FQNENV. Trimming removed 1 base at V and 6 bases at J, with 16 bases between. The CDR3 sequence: CASSQLADLGAEQYF. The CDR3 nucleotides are TGTGCCAGCAGCCAATTAGCCGACCTCGGCGCCGAGCAGTACTTC.